This TCR beta chain is drawn from a study of shared clonotypes between healthy human individuals. Study conclusions and caveats: Memory subsets generally showed lower estimated richness than naive subsets. Clonotypes shared by all four donors outscored non-shared clonotypes in generation probability.

Data came from immunoSEQ multiplex PCR; TCRdb stores just in-frame clones and leaves some out. Found here are around 1.1 million clones, approximately 80% of them singletons; the top ten hold 0.55% to 0.7%. The CDR3 is 13 amino acids. Germline V lookup: CDR1 MDHEN, CDR2 SYDVKM. V gave up 8 bases and J gave up 2 bases, with 12 bases separating them. To note about this clone: Its antigen is not identified.

The genes are TRBV28 and TRBJ1-2; D is undetermined. Material for sequencing was memory CD4+ T cells from PBMCs. The subset denotes: CD45RA-negative fraction. This receptor was identified in a young man in good health. Some clones in this sample may be carry-over from other donors' samples. CDR3 DNA: TGTGCCAGCTCGGAGGCCAGAAACTATGGCTACACCTTC. This codes for CASSEARNYGYTF.